This TCR beta chain was profiled in a study of brain T cells in children with intractable seizures. The method was immunoSEQ multiplex PCR; TCRdb's version includes in-frame clones alone and lacks a portion of them. The top ten hold 3.8% of the sample, which has roughly 110,000 clones, 85% to 95% seen once. Details on this clone: Its antigen is unidentified.

The sequenced cases were selected for having the highest brain T cell transcript signatures. Pre-surgery treatment included at least one anti-epileptic drug. V lost 2 bases and J 8 bases, leaving 4 bases between the germline ends. The length of the CDR3 is 12 residues. From germline, CDR1 is MNHEY and CDR2 SVGAGI. General study results and limits: Viral specificity was inferred only from CDR3 similarity; HCMV serostatus was unknown. Pre- and post-surgery blood differed in depth, so pre-surgery absences may be undersampling.

The rearrangement joins TRBV6-5 to TRBJ1-6; no reliable D call. This sample comprised peripheral blood, obtained at surgery. The receptor comes from a boy under two years old with hemimegalencephaly and intractable seizures. The DNA for the CDR3 is TGTGCCAGCAGTTACGAGGATTCACCCCTCCACTTT. This codes for CASSYEDSPLHF.